The 10 T cell receptor beta chains given below trace back to one sample, sequenced in a study of Graves' ophthalmopathy and Graves' hyperthyroidism. Amplified TCR beta CDR3 regions were obtained using RNA transcripts as template. HTBI primers served in a first-round RT-PCR, which a second-round multiplex PCR followed. MiXCR, run by TCRdb on the multiplex PCR reads, gives a single entry per CDR3 protein. The sample has about 740,000 distinct CDR3 sequences, roughly two fifths seen once; the top ten hold roughly 46%. The sample consisted of peripheral blood. The receptors were gathered from an adult man with Graves' ophthalmopathy.

This clonotype was seen only a few times. The J gene is TRBJ2-7, the V gene TRBV13; D is undetermined. The germline V gene has CDR1 PRHDT and CDR2 FYEKMQ (reference sequence). The length of the CDR3 is 15 residues. Trimming shortened V by 3 bases and J by 3 bases, and 15 bases separated the two germline ends. The CDR3 reads CASSFMPGIDYEQYF. In nucleotides, the CDR3 is TGTGCCAGCAGCTTCATGCCTGGGATAGACTACGAGCAGTACTTC.

This clonotype has at least ten counts. The rearrangement joins TRBV2 to TRBJ1-1, with 10 positions matching TRBD1. V shed 4 bases, J shed 5 bases, and the junction held 1 base outside the gene matches. The CDR3 contains 13 residues. CDR1 and CDR2 (germline): SNHLY, FYNNEI. CDR3 protein: CASSGTGGTEAFF. CDR3 DNA: TGTGCCAGCAGTGGGACAGGGGGAACTGAAGCTTTCTTT.

This clonotype was recorded many times. This chain joins TRBV10-3 and TRBJ2-2; TRBD2 might be the D (6 bases). CDR1 is ENHRY and CDR2 is SYGVKD in the germline V gene. The length of the CDR3 is 15 residues. Trimming left V 10 bases short and J 7 bases short, with 22 bases between. CDR3 loop: CASSTRTTFLGELFF. For the CDR3, the DNA is TGTGCCAGCAGCACGCGGACTACCTTCCTCGGGGAGCTGTTTTTT.

The chain employs TRBV27 and TRBJ2-5, with a possible D match to TRBD1 (5 bases). Deletions cut 7 bases from V and 5 bases from J, with 11 bases between. CDR3 length: 12 residues. Per germline, CDR1 MNHEY and CDR2 SMNVEV (reference sequence). The CDR3, as DNA: TGTGCCAGCAAAACAGGTGGGGAGACCCAGTACTTC. It encodes CASKTGGETQYF.

This clonotype has ten or more counts. This rearrangement joins TRBV7-9 to TRBJ1-4; a weak D match, TRBD1 (5 bases). The CDR3 runs to 13 residues. Germline V CDR1 and CDR2: SEHNR, FQNEAQ (reference sequence). Trimming took off 10 bases at V and 0 bases at J, with 9 bases between the two ends. This CDR3 reads CAITGATNEKLFF. CDR3 DNA: TGTGCCATTACAGGAGCAACTAATGAAAAACTGTTTTTT.

Regarding this clonotype: Its ends do not fully match the called genes, so a read error is possible. The rearrangement links TRBV7-2 to TRBJ1-2; D is perhaps TRBD1 (5 bases). This CDR3 has 13 amino acids. The V gene's germline CDR1 is SGHTA and CDR2 FQGNSA. The CDR3 sequence is CASSPGLIYGHTF. As DNA, the CDR3 is TGTGCCAGCAGCCCAGGGTTAATCTATGGCCACACCTTC.

This clonotype was found many times. The V call is TRBV5-1, the J call TRBJ2-6; D ambiguous. Germline-derived CDR1 and CDR2 are SGHRS and YFSETQ. Trimming removed 6 bases at V and 4 bases at J, with 5 bases between. The CDR3 spans 12 residues. CDR3 protein: CASISGANVLTF. CDR3 DNA sequence: TGCGCCAGCATCTCCGGGGCCAACGTCCTGACTTTC. Full variable domain (remainder filled in from reference TRBV5-1 and TRBJ2-6): KAGVTQTPRYLIKTRGQQVTLSCSPISGHRSVSWYQQTPGQGLQFLFEYFSETQRNKGNFPGRFSGRQFSNSRSEMNVSTLELGDSALYLCASISGANVLTFGAGSRLTVL.

V and J are TRBV5-4 and TRBJ1-2; 9 nucleotides align to TRBD1. The CDR3 spans 11 residues. The germline V gene has CDR1 SGHNT and CDR2 YYREEE (reference sequence). The junction had 2 bases not matched to a gene; V was cut back by 3 bases and J by 11 bases. CDR3 sequence: CASSCDRGYTF. CDR3 coding DNA: TGTGCCAGCAGCTGTGACAGGGGGTACACCTTC.

V is TRBV20-1 and J is TRBJ2-1; 9 nucleotides match TRBD1. The CDR3 contains 10 residues. Germline V gene sequence: CDR1 DFQATT, CDR2 SNEGSKA (reference sequence). Unmatched junction bases numbered 3, after V lost 4 bases and J lost 14 bases. The CDR3 DNA sequence: TGCAGTGCTACCGGGACAGGGAAGTTCTTC. This translates into CSATGTGKFF.

On this clonotype itself: This may come from a read error, since a much larger clone is one base off. The chain recombines TRBV7-3 with TRBJ1-1; unclear D gene. Looked up from germline, CDR1 is SGHTA and CDR2 is FQGTGA. This CDR3 contains 13 residues. This CDR3 is CASSIIVNTEASF. CDR3 in DNA: TGTGCCAGCAGCATAATCGTAAACACTGAAGCTTCCTTT.